The 11 T cell receptor beta chains presented below share a single source sample, sequenced in a study of vaccination and CD4 T cells after COVID-19. At the Johns Hopkins FTIC core, DNA taken from cultured CD4+ T cells was sequenced by way of the Oncomine TCR Beta short-read assay. TCRdb fed the PCR reads into MiXCR, producing one record per CDR3 protein. The sample gives about 17,000 distinct CDR3 sequences, 30% to 40% of which show up once; about a sixth is in the top ten. The sample's treatment: approximately 9-day PBMC culture with coronavirus spike peptide pools or control peptides (ViraFEST assay). Their antigens remain unidentified. The specimen sequenced was cultured CD4+ T cells from blood. The receptors stem from a human donor with COVID-19.

The chain couples TRBV20-1 to TRBJ2-2; D may be TRBD2 (5 bases). Trimming cost V 6 bases and J 0 bases, with 17 bases left between them. Germline CDR1 is DFQATT and CDR2 is SNEGSKA (reference sequence). This CDR3 is built from 16 residues. DNA of the CDR3: TGCAGTGCCAAGAGGCGGGCAGCCTCGAACACCGGGGAGCTGTTTTTT. Translating gives CSAKRRAASNTGELFF.

This clonotype occurred a few times. The CDR3 loop reads CSAKARPQPADTQYF. CDR3 coding DNA: TGCAGTGCCAAGGCCCGACCCCAACCCGCAGATACGCAGTATTTT. The chain joins TRBV20-1 to TRBJ2-3; D uncertain. The V end was cut by 6 bases, the J end by 4 bases, with 20 bases between. The CDR3 runs to 15 residues. CDR1 and CDR2 (germline): DFQATT, SNEGSKA (reference sequence).

The CDR3 nucleotides are TGTGCCAGTAGTATCGGACTAGCGTCCGATACGCAGTATTTT. Protein sequence: CASSIGLASDTQYF. This chain joins TRBV19 and TRBJ2-3; 9 nucleotides line up with TRBD2. V lost 3 bases and J lost 6; bases outside the gene matches: 4. From germline, CDR1 is LNHDA and CDR2 SQIVND (reference sequence). This CDR3 is built from 14 residues.

This chain joins TRBV11-3 and TRBJ2-3; D not resolved. Germline CDR1 SGHNT, CDR2 YENEEA. CDR3 length equals 14 residues. Trimming removed 1 base at V and 0 bases at J, with 5 bases between. The CDR3 sequence: CASSLGQSTDTQYF. In DNA form, the CDR3 reads TGTGCCAGCAGCTTAGGGCAAAGCACAGATACGCAGTATTTT.

The chain carries TRBV7-2 and TRBJ2-5; possibly TRBD1 or TRBD2 for D (5 bases each). Germline lookup yields CDR1 SGHTA and CDR2 FQGNSA. The CDR3 length is 17 residues. V was trimmed by 1 base and J by 2 bases, leaving 17 bases between them. For the CDR3, the DNA is TGTGCCAGCAGCTTAGAGTTGAGGGGAAACATTCAAGAGACCCAGTACTTC. It is translated as CASSLELRGNIQETQYF.

The rearrangement links TRBV5-4 to TRBJ1-5; TRBD1 matches 9 bases. J was trimmed by 4 bases and V by 4 bases; bases with no gene match: 6. Germline loops: CDR1 SGHNT, CDR2 YYREEE (reference sequence). The CDR3 runs 15 residues. The CDR3 bases are TGTGCCAGCAGCCCGGACAGGGGCCTTAATCAGCCCCAGCATTTT. The encoded protein is CASSPDRGLNQPQHF.

As concerns this clonotype: A read error may account for a junction end that differs from germline. Written as DNA, the CDR3 is TGTGCCAGCAGCTTAGCCCCGGGCAACTCGGGGAGCATTAGGTTC. Translated: CASSLAPGNSGSIRF. This chain connects TRBV7-2 to TRBJ2-7; possibly TRBD2 for D (5 bases). This CDR3 contains 15 residues. Germline loops: CDR1 SGHTA, CDR2 FQGNSA.

This clonotype was observed a few times. The genes are TRBV2 and TRBJ1-1; D is possibly TRBD1 (6 bases). Between the trimmed V and J ends, which lost 6 bases and 0 bases, there was a span of 11 bases. The CDR3 is 14 residues long. The germline V gene encodes CDR1 SNHLY and CDR2 FYNNEI. CDR3 nucleotides: TGTGCCAGCAGGATTACAGGGTTGAACACTGAAGCTTTCTTT. The encoded protein is CASRITGLNTEAFF.

This chain connects TRBV7-8 to TRBJ1-1; D not certain. The V end was cut by 4 bases, the J end by 8 bases, with 8 bases between. The CDR3 contains 11 residues. CDR1 and CDR2 (germline): SGHVS, FQNEAQ. The CDR3 DNA is TGTGCCAGCAGCTCCCGTCGGGAAGCTTTCTTT. It encodes CASSSRREAFF.

The rearrangement joins TRBV6-1 to TRBJ2-2, with D possibly called TRBD1 or TRBD2 (6 bases each). CDR1 is MNHNS, CDR2 SASEGT, per germline. Trimming shortened V by 5 bases and J by 7 bases, and 17 bases separated the two germline ends. This CDR3 has 15 amino acids. The CDR3 spells CASSPRRGLGGELFF. CDR3 nucleotides: TGTGCCAGCAGTCCCCGACGGGGGCTAGGCGGGGAGCTGTTTTTT.

Only a few counts were recorded for this clonotype. The chain recombines TRBV18 with TRBJ2-2; 7 bases align to TRBD1. The CDR3 contains 15 residues. Germline CDR1 KGHSH, CDR2 LQKENI. Trimming removed 6 bases from V and 0 bases from J; junction bases left unmatched: 4. The CDR3, as DNA: TGTGCCAGCTCCCCGACAGGGACGAACACCGGGGAGCTGTTTTTT. This sequence encodes CASSPTGTNTGELFF. Full variable domain (rest looked up from reference TRBV18 and TRBJ2-2): NAGVMQNPRHLVRRRGQEARLRCSPMKGHSHVYWYRQLPEEGLKFMVYLQKENIIDESGMPKERFSAEFPKEGPSILRIQQVVRGDSAAYFCASSPTGTNTGELFFGEGSRLTVL.